Described below is a single T cell receptor (beta chain) sequence and its context. The antigen is unknown. These data belong to a study of shared clonotypes between healthy human individuals. On the study more broadly: Donor composition was a couple of women and three men, aged 18 to 49.

Each subset's genomic DNA was split evenly across several immunoSEQ plates. A 200 ng quantity of DNA, tens of thousands of T cell genomes, went into the sorted-subset replicate PCRs. TCRdb keeps only in-frame clones here, not all; method: immunoSEQ multiplex PCR. This table has about 2.1 million clones, around 93% appearing once. Whole-study findings and limits: Sampling was confined to blood; repertoires within tissues likely differ.

Terminally differentiated effector memory CD45RA+ cells were left out of the naive CD8 fraction, which was CD45RO-negative and positively selected for CCR7. Looked up from germline, CDR1 is MGHRA and CDR2 is YSYEKL. V was shortened by 1 base and J by 8 bases, with 8 bases between the two germline ends. The CDR3 consists of 13 residues. This sequence was found in a man between 18 and 35 years old in good health. Some clones in this sample may be carry-over from other donors' samples. Source material: naive CD8+ T cells from PBMCs. The chain links TRBV4-1 to TRBJ1-4; D gene uncertain. In nucleotides, the CDR3 is TGCGCCAGCAGCCAAGTCCATGGGGAAAAACTGTTTTTT. This translates into CASSQVHGEKLFF.